This T cell receptor beta chain was obtained from a study of PD-1 blockade in classical Hodgkin lymphoma. Study conclusions and caveats: The authors have not defined what causes the repertoire differences, possibly disease activity or prior therapy. Partial responders and progressors had significantly lower baseline TCR diversity.

About this clone: Its specificity is not known.

The CDR3 totals 15 residues. Germline CDR1 SGHVS, CDR2 FNYEAQ. V lost 1 base to trimming and J lost 6 bases; unmatched junction nucleotides: 6. Generated by immunoSEQ multiplex PCR, the TCRdb table keeps only in-frame clones and is missing some. The repertoire holds under 35,000 clones, with roughly 76% as singletons. Documented time point: cycle 4 day 1 (C4D1), after more than 5 weeks of nivolumab. All patients relapsed after autologous stem cell transplantation, and brentuximab vedotin exposure varied. This receptor was taken from a human donor with classical Hodgkin lymphoma. The V call is TRBV7-6, the J call TRBJ1-2; 9 bases fit TRBD1. Here the sequenced sample was peripheral blood mononuclear cells (PBMCs), taken before the fourth cycle of nivolumab. CDR3 bases: TGTGCCAGCAGCTTAGAAGGACAGGGGCGGAATGGCTACACCTTC. It encodes CASSLEGQGRNGYTF.